The sequence of this TCR beta chain was determined in a study of T cell responses to AZD1222 COVID-19 vaccine. This clone was picked up one time. Its antigen is undetermined. Second doses were pooled across both intervals (about 4 or about 12 weeks). Deletions cut 1 base from V and 2 bases from J, with 12 bases between. The length of the CDR3 is 15 residues. The germline gives CDR1 LGHDT, CDR2 YNNKEL (reference sequence). Notes on the study in general: All repertoire sampling was performed exclusively after the peak T cell response. Spike-specific TCR breadth and depth went up after people got two AZD1222 doses. Vaccine-associated CD4 TCRs spanned spike, dominant at 160-218 and 743-854.

Profiled with immunoSEQ multiplex PCR; TCRdb holds only in-frame clones, not every one. The data hold around 100,000 clones, with more than 70% observed a single time. J is TRBJ2-7 and V is TRBV3-1 (or the pseudogene TRBV3-2); D is unclear. Here the sequenced sample was peripheral blood, taken 28 days after the second AZD1222 dose. The sequence was collected from an adult who received the AZD1222 COVID-19 vaccine. The CDR3 loop reads CASSQGRDCAYEQYF. CDR3 in DNA: TGTGCCAGCAGCCAAGGTCGAGACTGCGCCTACGAGCAGTACTTC.